This passage covers 2 T cell receptor beta chains from one sample sequenced in a study of identical twins. MiXCR, run by TCRdb on the 5' RACE reads, gives a single entry per CDR3 protein. The sample yields 420,000 or so distinct CDR3 sequences, 15% to 20% seen once. Material for sequencing was naive T cells sorted from blood. These receptor sequences come from a man between 45 and 60 years old in good health.

V is TRBV29-1 and J is TRBJ2-4; D remains unclear. The CDR3 sequence is 13 residues long. V gave up 5 bases and J gave up 7 bases, with 15 bases separating them. Germline CDR1 and CDR2: SQVTM and ANQGSEA. Here the CDR3 reads CSVILSPLNIQYF. The CDR3 DNA reads as TGCAGCGTTATCCTGAGCCCTCTCAACATTCAGTACTTC.

This rearrangement joins TRBV6-2 or TRBV6-3 to TRBJ2-5, with 8 bases lining up with TRBD1. After removal of 6 bases from V and 5 bases from J, the junction contained 8 bases not matched to a gene. Germline-derived CDR1 and CDR2 are MNHEY and SVGEGT. This CDR3 region has 14 residues. CDR3 sequence (DNA): TGTGCCAGCAGCCCAGGGGGCATTTGGGAGACCCAGTACTTC. Translated, it gives CASSPGGIWETQYF.